This T cell receptor beta chain appears in the sequencing data of a study of blood T cell repertoires in COVID-19. Turning to the study itself: COVID-19 samples, acute and convalescent, were from the United States, Italy and Spain.

There are 13 residues in the CDR3. V lost 5 bases, J lost 2 bases, and 9 bases lay in between. CDR1 SGHTA and CDR2 FQGTGA come from the germline V gene. As originally analysed: How many nucleated cells were present was estimated from reference gene primer amplification. The repertoire was sequenced with immunoSEQ multiplex PCR; TCRdb's copy has only in-frame clones and lacks some. The DNA gave D and trimming, while V, J and clone size come from that table. The sample carries 200,000 to 250,000 clones, 85% recorded once. The rearrangement joins TRBV7-3 to TRBJ1-1; D is undetermined. Specimen: peripheral blood. This clonotype originated in a woman aged 70-85 years with COVID-19, enrolled during active disease. In DNA form, the CDR3 reads TGTGCCAGCAGCCCAGTCACCAACACTGAAGCTTTCTTT. This gives the protein CASSPVTNTEAFF.